The 27 T cell receptor beta chains below were found in one sample sequenced in a study of blood T cell repertoires in COVID-19. TCRdb's table, derived via immunoSEQ multiplex PCR, lists solely in-frame clones and lacks some. The data show approximately 300,000 clones, with more than 75% seen just once and about 1.7% held by the top ten. Sequenced sample: peripheral blood. These receptors all come from a woman in her fifties or sixties with acute or convalescent COVID-19.

This chain links TRBV4-3 with TRBJ2-3; 8 bases match TRBD2. CDR3 length: 17 amino acids. V trimming: 0 bases; J trimming: 1 base; junction bases outside the gene matches: 6. CDR1 and CDR2 from the germline V gene are LGHNA and YSLEER. CDR3: CASSQDQLAARTDTQYF. The CDR3 nucleotides read TGCGCCAGCAGCCAAGATCAACTAGCGGCCCGCACAGATACGCAGTATTTT.

The chain has TRBV24-1 and TRBJ1-4; 11 bases are shared with TRBD1. Trimming at V came to 4 bases and at J to 7 bases, leaving 4 bases not matched to a gene. Per the germline V gene, CDR1 is KGHDR and CDR2 is SFDVKD. This CDR3 contains 15 residues. CDR3 sequence reads: CATSDSGTGGEKLFF. For the CDR3, the DNA is TGTGCCACCAGTGACTCCGGGACAGGGGGTGAAAAACTGTTTTTT.

The sample holds one count of this clone. At one of its ends the junction is not consistent with the germline gene, which may arise from a read error. The rearrangement uses TRBV2 and TRBJ2-7; TRBD1 aligns across 8 bases. Germline V lookup: CDR1 SNHLY, CDR2 FYNNEI. This CDR3 has 16 residues. Here the CDR3 reads CASNEYPGQGALEQYF. As DNA, the CDR3 is TGTGCCAGCAATGAATACCCCGGACAGGGAGCCCTCGAGCAGTACTTC.

This chain links TRBV7-2 with TRBJ1-3; D not resolved. The CDR3 loop spans 15 amino acids. Germline lookup yields CDR1 SGHTA and CDR2 FQGNSA. The ends were cut back, 5 bases at V and 2 bases at J, with 13 bases in the middle. The CDR3 DNA sequence: TGTGCCAGCAGCCCCGTGGGCGCAGCTGGAAACACCATATATTTT. It specifies CASSPVGAAGNTIYF.

J is TRBJ2-1 and V is TRBV18, with TRBD2 matching 8 bases. The CDR3 is 15 residues long. The V segment lost 0 bases and the J segment 6 bases; nucleotides outside the gene matches: 4. Germline V gene lookup returns CDR1 KGHSH and CDR2 LQKENI. This CDR3 reads CASSPPSGTGNEQFF. The CDR3 DNA reads as TGTGCCAGCTCACCACCTAGCGGGACTGGCAATGAGCAGTTCTTC.

V gene TRBV19 combines with J gene TRBJ1-1; 10 nucleotides align to TRBD1. Germline values: CDR1 LNHDA, CDR2 SQIVND (reference sequence). V was pared by 7 bases and J by 5 bases, with 1 base of the junction left unmatched. This CDR3 is built from 12 residues. CDR3 protein: CASMGQGTEAFF. The CDR3 DNA sequence: TGTGCCAGTATGGGACAGGGGACTGAAGCTTTCTTT.

CDR3 amino acids: CASSFLPGQGSYEQYF. CDR3 DNA: TGCGCCAGCAGCTTCTTACCGGGACAGGGCTCCTACGAGCAGTACTTC. The J gene is TRBJ2-7, the V gene TRBV5-1, with 9 bases fitting TRBD1. The CDR3 length is 16 residues. The V gene end was trimmed by 2 bases and the J gene end by 0 bases; junction bases not matched to a gene: 6. Per the germline V gene, CDR1 is SGHRS and CDR2 is YFSETQ. The whole variable domain, filled in from reference TRBV5-1 and TRBJ2-7, reads KAGVTQTPRYLIKTRGQQVTLSCSPISGHRSVSWYQQTPGQGLQFLFEYFSETQRNKGNFPGRFSGRQFSNSRSEMNVSTLELGDSALYLCASSFLPGQGSYEQYFGPGTRLTVT.

The chain combines TRBV28 with TRBJ1-6, with 7 bases identical to TRBD1. The V gene end was trimmed by 3 bases and the J gene end by 11 bases; junction bases not matched to a gene: 10. The CDR3 sequence is 15 residues long. CDR1 MDHEN and CDR2 SYDVKM come from the germline V gene. The CDR3 sequence: CASSLIMTGSTPLHF. Here the CDR3 DNA reads TGTGCCAGCAGTTTGATTATGACAGGGTCGACACCCCTCCACTTT.

The chain's CDR3 is CACGSSPSGSYEQYF. Here the CDR3 DNA reads TGTGCCTGTGGGTCGAGCCCTTCAGGGTCCTACGAGCAGTACTTC. This sequence joins TRBV21-1 and TRBJ2-7; the DNA was not compared with TRBD1, the D call given in the table. TRBV21-1 is given as a pseudogene. There are 15 residues in the CDR3.

The chain combines TRBV10-3 with TRBJ1-1, with TRBD1 matching 8 bases. CDR1 is ENHRY, CDR2 SYGVKD, per germline. This CDR3 has 15 amino acids. Trimming cost V 1 base and J 11 bases; bases outside gene matches: 12. CDR3 sequence (DNA): TGTGCCATCAGTGAGTTTCCCGAAGAGACAGGGGTGGCTTTCTTT. Amino acids: CAISEFPEETGVAFF.

The chain employs TRBV12-3 or TRBV12-4 and TRBJ1-1, with D possibly being TRBD1 (6 bases). V shed 7 bases and J shed 11 bases, with 20 bases lying between them. The CDR3 totals 13 residues. The CDR3 coding sequence is TGTGCCAGCATCCTCGTTAGCGGGGGCGGCGCTTTCTTT. Protein: CASILVSGGGAFF.

The chain employs TRBV10-3 and TRBJ1-1; the D gene is possibly TRBD1 (5 bases). The CDR3 extends over 15 amino acids. Trimming removed 3 bases at V and 0 bases at J, with 11 bases between. Germline-derived CDR1 and CDR2 are ENHRY and SYGVKD. The CDR3 loop reads CAISDLTAMNTEAFF. The CDR3 coding sequence is TGTGCCATCAGTGATCTGACAGCAATGAACACTGAAGCTTTCTTT.

The CDR3 sequence is CASSHRGGFNEQFF. The CDR3 DNA reads as TGTGCCAGCAGCCACCGGGGAGGTTTCAATGAGCAGTTCTTC. The chain is built from TRBV3-1 (or the pseudogene TRBV3-2) and TRBJ2-1; tentatively, D is TRBD2 (6 bases). V was shortened by 3 bases and J by 6 bases, with 12 bases between the two germline ends. The CDR3 contains 14 residues. The germline gives CDR1 LGHDT, CDR2 YNNKEL (reference sequence).

This clone was picked up a small number of times. The chain couples TRBV7-9 to TRBJ1-3, with 7 bases fitting TRBD1. This CDR3 has 15 residues. Germline V gene data show CDR1 as SEHNR and CDR2 as FQNEAQ (reference sequence). V shed 5 bases and J 0 bases; nucleotides not matched to a gene: 4. The CDR3 DNA follows: TGTGCCAGCAGCCTGACAGGGATCTCTGGAAACACCATATATTTT. This encodes CASSLTGISGNTIYF.

This sequence joins TRBV2 and TRBJ2-3; 8 bases agree with TRBD1. With V trimmed by 2 bases and J by 6 bases, 10 bases remained unmatched. Germline V CDR1 and CDR2: SNHLY, FYNNEI. This CDR3 contains 16 residues. In DNA form, the CDR3 reads TGTGCCAGCAGTGAACAGGGGGCCGGAGCCTCCGATACGCAGTATTTT. Its protein is CASSEQGAGASDTQYF.

The chain links TRBV27 to TRBJ2-7, with 8 bases identical to TRBD2. Losses at the gene ends were 4 bases for V and 4 bases for J; bases not matched to a gene: 15. There are 17 residues in the CDR3. The germline V gene has CDR1 MNHEY and CDR2 SMNVEV (reference sequence). Written as DNA, the CDR3 is TGTGCCAGCAGTTCCCCCGGGAGGGGCGGTCTTCAATACGAGCAGTACTTC. Its protein is CASSSPGRGGLQYEQYF.

The CDR3 here is CASSLLGFYGYTF. The CDR3, as DNA: TGTGCCAGCAGTTTATTGGGCTTCTATGGCTACACCTTC. This sequence joins TRBV27 and TRBJ1-2; D is undetermined. The germline V gene encodes CDR1 MNHEY and CDR2 SMNVEV (reference sequence). This CDR3 has 13 residues. The germline V and J ends were trimmed by 1 base and 4 bases, with 7 bases remaining between them.

V usage is TRBV24-1 and J usage is TRBJ2-7, with 12 bases identical to TRBD1. The closer fit of TRBJ2-1 to the DNA end suggests the J call may be wrong. The germline CDR1 and CDR2 sequences are KGHDR and SFDVKD. This CDR3 has 19 residues. CDR3 bases: TGTGCCACCAGTGATGCCGGGACAGGGGGCGATCGACCCTACAATGAGCAGTTCTTC. Its translation: CATSDAGTGGDRPYNEQFF.

The rearrangement links TRBV9 to TRBJ2-5, with 8 nucleotides matching TRBD1. Germline trimming cut 4 bases from V and 1 base from J; bases unmatched to any gene: 3. CDR1 and CDR2 (germline): SGDLS, YYNGEE. CDR3 length: 14 amino acids. This chain's CDR3 is CASSMTGAQETQYF. CDR3 bases: TGTGCCAGCAGCATGACAGGGGCCCAAGAGACCCAGTACTTC.

This clone was seen once. The chain carries TRBV4-3 and TRBJ2-5; possible D gene TRBD2, 6 bases. V was pared by 6 bases and J by 2 bases, with 16 bases between. Germline values: CDR1 LGHNA, CDR2 YSLEER. This CDR3 is 15 amino acids long. CDR3 residues: CASSYSGRRQETQYF. The CDR3 DNA follows: TGCGCCAGCAGTTACAGTGGGAGGAGGCAAGAGACCCAGTACTTC.

The chain combines TRBV6-5 with TRBJ2-1; D is possibly TRBD1 (5 bases). This CDR3 comprises 15 residues. V gave up 0 bases and J gave up 7 bases, with 13 bases separating them. Germline V gene data show CDR1 as MNHEY and CDR2 as SVGAGI. CDR3 sequence reads: CASSYSRGLRNEQFF. CDR3 sequence (DNA): TGTGCCAGCAGTTACTCAAGGGGTTTAAGGAATGAGCAGTTCTTC.

The rearrangement joins TRBV7-8 to TRBJ1-5; 7 nucleotides match TRBD1. The CDR3 sequence is 16 residues long. The germline CDR1 and CDR2 sequences are SGHVS and FQNEAQ. The V gene end was trimmed by 4 bases and the J gene end by 5 bases; junction bases not matched to a gene: 11. This chain's CDR3 is CASSYRQGLSYQPQHF. The CDR3 bases are TGTGCCAGCAGCTACCGACAGGGATTATCTTATCAGCCCCAGCATTTT.

V gene TRBV9 combines with J gene TRBJ1-3, with TRBD1 identical over 7 bases. The trim removed 2 bases at V and 3 bases at J, leaving 8 bases unmatched. Looked up from germline, CDR1 is SGDLS and CDR2 is YYNGEE. CDR3 length equals 16 residues. DNA for the CDR3: TGTGCCAGCAGCGTCCAGGGGGTTGGGAATGGAAACACCATATATTTT. It is translated as CASSVQGVGNGNTIYF.

The J gene is TRBJ2-3, the V gene TRBV28; 9 bases are shared with TRBD1. This CDR3 is built from 16 residues. In germline, CDR1 is MDHEN, CDR2 SYDVKM. J was trimmed by 5 bases and V by 4 bases; bases with no gene match: 10. CDR3 nucleotides: TGTGCCAGCAGTTCCAGAACAGGGGGCAGTGTAGATACGCAGTATTTT. It translates to CASSSRTGGSVDTQYF. The complete variable domain, with remaining parts taken from reference TRBV28 and TRBJ2-3, reads DVKVTQSSRYLVKRTGEKVFLECVQDMDHENMFWYRQDPGLGLRLIYFSYDVKMKEKGDIPEGYSVSREKKERFSLILESASTNQTSMYLCASSSRTGGSVDTQYFGPGTRLTVL.

The chain recombines TRBV24-1 with TRBJ2-7, with 10 bases lining up with TRBD2. From germline, CDR1 is KGHDR and CDR2 SFDVKD. V shed 4 bases and J 2 bases; nucleotides not matched to a gene: 7. CDR3 size: 16 residues. The CDR3 bases are TGTGCCACCAGTGACCCTGGACTAGCGGTTGCCTACGAGCAGTACTTC. It is translated as CATSDPGLAVAYEQYF.

The chain uses TRBV7-3 and TRBJ2-2; 7 bases match TRBD2. Trimming removed 1 base from V and 1 base from J; junction bases left unmatched: 6. From germline, CDR1 is SGHTA and CDR2 FQGTGA. The CDR3 is 17 residues long. The CDR3, as DNA: TGTGCCAGCAGCTTAAATAGCGGGCGGGGGAACACCGGGGAGCTGTTTTTT. Translating it yields CASSLNSGRGNTGELFF.

The chain employs TRBV20-1 and TRBJ2-2; D remains ambiguous. The CDR3 totals 14 residues. Per germline, CDR1 DFQATT and CDR2 SNEGSKA (reference sequence). Trimming shortened V by 4 bases and J by 1 base, and 10 bases separated the two germline ends. In nucleotides, the CDR3 is TGCAGTGCTATTGATAGAGTGAACACCGGGGAGCTGTTTTTT. The encoded protein is CSAIDRVNTGELFF.